This T cell receptor (beta chain) was obtained from a study of blood T cells in healthy people across ages. Study-wide findings and caveats: Older individuals had lower TCR beta diversity per million T cells (the decline was roughly linear).

Trimming removed 1 base at V and 3 bases at J, with 10 bases between. This CDR3 is built from 16 residues. Germline CDR1 MNHEY, CDR2 SVGAGI. In this sample, this clonotype turned up a few times. No antigen is known for it. The authors ran a second PCR of about 7 to 11 cycles using a sample-barcoded 5' primer and a J-beta primer mix. A template-switch adaptor with 12 random nucleotides tagged each cDNA molecule. MiXCR was run by TCRdb on the 5' RACE reads, yielding one entry per CDR3 protein. The sample gives roughly 800,000 distinct CDR3 sequences, nearly 60% of which show up once; approximately 20% is in the top ten.

The sequence was obtained from a young man in good health. The material sequenced was blood. The chain has TRBV6-5 and TRBJ1-6, with D unclear. The CDR3 sequence is CASSYLERVYNSPLHF. CDR3 coding DNA: TGTGCCAGCAGTTACTTGGAGAGGGTCTATAATTCACCCCTCCACTTT.